This TCR beta chain was captured in a study of blood T cell repertoires in COVID-19. Overall study: Material from acute and convalescent COVID-19 was sourced from the United States, Italy and Spain. From T cells, B-cell-depleted T cells, or PBMCs came the material, which was cDNA or gDNA.

Authors' processing steps: Amplification of reference gene primers provided the estimated nucleated cell counts. Data came from immunoSEQ multiplex PCR; TCRdb stores just in-frame clones and leaves some out. V, J and clone size are taken as reported in that table, and D and trimming were inferred from the DNA itself. The table shows about 48,000 clones, with more than 75% occurring only once. This clone was seen a single time. Looked up from germline, CDR1 is GTSNPN and CDR2 is SVGIG (reference sequence). Trimming shortened V by 0 bases and J by 1 base, and 18 bases separated the two germline ends. The length of the CDR3 is 17 residues.

The V call is TRBV30, the J call TRBJ1-1; maybe TRBD1 (6 bases). The clonotype comes from a woman in her sixties with acute or convalescent COVID-19. The specimen sequenced was peripheral blood. CDR3 DNA sequence: TGTGCCTGGAGTGTACCAGGGGTAGGGAAATCGAACACTGAAGCTTTCTTT. Residues: CAWSVPGVGKSNTEAFF.